Shown below are 25 T cell receptor beta chains from a single sample sequenced in a study of blood T cell repertoires in COVID-19. This table comes from immunoSEQ multiplex PCR, and its TCRdb copy is limited to in-frame clones, with some not included. The repertoire includes about 160,000 clones, about 85% of them detected once, and about 5.8% sits in the top ten. Sequences were obtained from peripheral blood. All receptors come from a woman aged 50 to 65 with COVID-19, enrolled during active disease.

The chain joins TRBV5-1 to TRBJ2-3, with D possibly matching TRBD2 (5 bases). With 0 bases removed from V and 5 bases from J, the gap between germline ends came to 16 bases. The CDR3 covers 16 residues. The germline gives CDR1 SGHRS, CDR2 YFSETQ. CDR3 nucleotides: TGCGCCAGCAGCTTGGTTTCGGGGTCCTTCGGAGATACGCAGTATTTT. This encodes CASSLVSGSFGDTQYF. The whole variable domain, remainder taken from reference TRBV5-1 and TRBJ2-3, is KAGVTQTPRYLIKTRGQQVTLSCSPISGHRSVSWYQQTPGQGLQFLFEYFSETQRNKGNFPGRFSGRQFSNSRSEMNVSTLELGDSALYLCASSLVSGSFGDTQYFGPGTRLTVL.

The chain has TRBV19 and TRBJ1-2, with D possibly being TRBD1 (6 bases). Germline lookup yields CDR1 LNHDA and CDR2 SQIVND (reference sequence). The CDR3 extends over 15 amino acids. V lost 5 bases and J 4 bases, leaving 17 bases between the germline ends. CDR3 in amino acids: CASSPEQGWSYGYTF. The CDR3 bases are TGTGCCAGTAGTCCAGAACAGGGATGGAGCTATGGCTACACCTTC.

This chain uses TRBV7-6 with TRBJ1-4; weak D call: TRBD1 (5 bases). CDR1 is SGHVS, CDR2 FNYEAQ, per germline. V was shortened by 5 bases and J by 0 bases, with 10 bases between the two germline ends. The CDR3 contains 15 residues. CDR3 protein: CASSRRGATNEKLFF. CDR3 coding DNA: TGTGCCAGCAGCCGGAGGGGCGCAACTAATGAAAAACTGTTTTTT.

The V and J genes are TRBV7-9 and TRBJ2-1; 9 bases match TRBD2. The CDR3 is made up of 15 amino acids. Per germline, CDR1 SEHNR and CDR2 FQNEAQ (reference sequence). Germline trimming cut 3 bases from V and 7 bases from J; bases unmatched to any gene: 7. The CDR3 spells CASSFGGGAPNEQFF. The CDR3 DNA sequence: TGTGCCAGCAGCTTCGGCGGGGGGGCTCCGAATGAGCAGTTCTTC.

A few counts support this clone. This chain joins TRBV7-6 and TRBJ2-2, with 8 bases aligning to TRBD2. J lost 7 bases, V lost 0 bases, and 13 bases had no gene match. Germline lookup yields CDR1 SGHVS and CDR2 FNYEAQ. This CDR3 has 18 residues. CDR3 sequence reads: CASSLAAQASGPHGELFF. DNA of the CDR3: TGTGCCAGCAGCTTAGCGGCCCAGGCTAGCGGGCCCCACGGGGAGCTGTTTTTT.

CDR3 nucleotide sequence: TGTGCCAGTAGCACTTGGCAGGACACAGATACGCAGTATTTT. This codes for CASSTWQDTDTQYF. This chain joins TRBV19 and TRBJ2-3; D remains ambiguous. Trimming removed 6 bases from V and 2 bases from J, with 12 bases in between. CDR1 and CDR2 (germline): LNHDA, SQIVND (reference sequence). The CDR3 covers 14 residues.

V is TRBV6-5 and J is TRBJ2-7; 9 bases align to TRBD1. The CDR3 runs to 13 residues. The germline CDR1 and CDR2 sequences are MNHEY and SVGAGI. The V segment lost 6 bases and the J segment 7 bases; nucleotides outside the gene matches: 7. CDR3 protein: CASRLQGAGEQYF. The CDR3 coding sequence is TGTGCCAGCAGACTACAGGGGGCGGGGGAGCAGTACTTC.

J is TRBJ1-1 and V is TRBV7-9; 8 positions match TRBD1. V dropped 4 bases and J dropped 5; count of bases not matched to a gene: 15. The CDR3 loop spans 17 amino acids. From germline, CDR1 is SEHNR and CDR2 FQNEAQ (reference sequence). CDR3 DNA: TGTGCCAGCAGCTCCGGTCCTATTGGACAGGGAGGTACTGAAGCTTTCTTT. Protein: CASSSGPIGQGGTEAFF.

The chain carries TRBV5-5 and TRBJ2-1; D gene uncertain. V lost 4 bases and J 6 bases, leaving 11 bases between the germline ends. This CDR3 region has 13 residues. Germline V gene lookup returns CDR1 SGHKS and CDR2 YYEKEE (reference sequence). CDR3 sequence (DNA): TGTGCCAGCAGCCAAATGGCCGCCAATGAGCAGTTCTTC. The encoded protein is CASSQMAANEQFF. The whole variable domain, filled in from reference TRBV5-5 and TRBJ2-1, reads DAGVTQSPTHLIKTRGQQVTLRCSPISGHKSVSWYQQVLGQGPQFIFQYYEKEERGRGNFPDRFSARQFPNYSSELNVNALLLGDSALYLCASSQMAANEQFFGPGTRLTVL.

The rearrangement links TRBV4-3 to TRBJ1-5; D is undetermined. Germline V CDR1 and CDR2: LGHNA, YSLEER. V dropped 0 bases and J dropped 0 bases, with 9 bases sitting between them. The CDR3 sequence is 16 residues long. The CDR3 nucleotides read TGCGCCAGCAGCCAAGAAACGGGGTATAGCAATCAGCCCCAGCATTTT. It specifies CASSQETGYSNQPQHF.

The chain combines TRBV30 with TRBJ2-6, with TRBD1 matching 7 bases. V gave up 0 bases and J gave up 3 bases; unmatched junction bases: 8. Germline CDR1 is GTSNPN and CDR2 is SVGIG (reference sequence). The CDR3 runs to 17 residues. CDR3 sequence (DNA): TGTGCCTGGAGTGTAGTAACTTCAGGGGGTGGGGCCAACGTCCTGACTTTC. As protein: CAWSVVTSGGGANVLTF.

The rearrangement links TRBV3-1 (or the pseudogene TRBV3-2) to TRBJ1-1, with D possibly being TRBD1 (5 bases). Trimming shortened V by 3 bases and J by 5 bases, and 10 bases separated the two germline ends. The CDR3 covers 13 residues. The germline V gene encodes CDR1 LGHDT and CDR2 YNNKEL (reference sequence). This CDR3 reads CASSHGGRTEAFF. The DNA for the CDR3 is TGTGCCAGCAGCCATGGGGGGAGAACTGAAGCTTTCTTT.

The V and J genes are TRBV6-2 or TRBV6-3 and TRBJ2-7; 7 positions agree with TRBD1. V shed 4 bases, J shed 2 bases, and the junction held 2 bases outside the gene matches. Germline V gene sequence: CDR1 MNHEY, CDR2 SVGEGT. The CDR3 length is 13 residues. CDR3 sequence: CASSWGQPYEQYF. The CDR3 coding sequence is TGTGCCAGCAGTTGGGGACAGCCCTACGAGCAGTACTTC.

V gene TRBV3-1 (or the pseudogene TRBV3-2) combines with J gene TRBJ2-7; 10 bases map to TRBD1. Germline CDR1 LGHDT, CDR2 YNNKEL (reference sequence). Losses at the gene ends were 4 bases for V and 7 bases for J; bases not matched to a gene: 4. This CDR3 is 13 amino acids long. The CDR3 here is CASSRGTGAEQYF. For the CDR3, the DNA is TGTGCCAGCAGCCGTGGGACAGGGGCGGAGCAGTACTTC.

The CDR3 DNA reads as TGTGCCAGCAGCTCTCTACGACTAGCGACGACCGGGGAGCTGTTTTTT. Its protein product is CASSSLRLATTGELFF. The genes are TRBV7-3 and TRBJ2-2, with TRBD2 identical over 8 bases. The length of the CDR3 is 16 residues. J gave up 5 bases and V 4 bases, and 9 bases lay outside the gene matches. Germline-derived CDR1 and CDR2 are SGHTA and FQGTGA.

The rearrangement joins TRBV11-2 to TRBJ2-1; 7 positions agree with TRBD2. The junction had 11 bases not matched to a gene; V was cut back by 5 bases and J by 7 bases. Germline loops: CDR1 SGHAT, CDR2 FQNNGV. This CDR3 has 15 amino acids. The chain's CDR3 is CASSAFLAGDNEQFF. In DNA form, the CDR3 reads TGTGCCAGCAGCGCTTTCTTGGCGGGGGATAATGAGCAGTTCTTC.

Here the CDR3 DNA reads TGTGCCAGCAGTTTATTCCCTACAGCTGCCTACGAGCAGTACTTC. This translates into CASSLFPTAAYEQYF. The chain employs TRBV27 and TRBJ2-7; D uncertain. CDR1 is MNHEY, CDR2 SMNVEV, per germline (reference sequence). Trimming took off 1 base at V and 2 bases at J, with 12 bases between the two ends. This CDR3 contains 15 residues.

The V gene is TRBV10-1, the J gene TRBJ2-7; no definite D call. Germline V lookup: CDR1 WNHNN, CDR2 SYGVQD (reference sequence). The length of the CDR3 is 12 residues. Trimming shortened V by 1 base and J by 6 bases, and 7 bases separated the two germline ends. CDR3 amino acids: CASSEFGGEQYF. DNA for the CDR3: TGCGCCAGCAGTGAGTTTGGCGGCGAGCAGTACTTC.

This clone is a singleton in its sample. The J gene is TRBJ1-3, the V gene TRBV6-1; TRBD1 aligns across 8 bases. The CDR3 consists of 15 residues. Germline loops: CDR1 MNHNS, CDR2 SASEGT. The junction had 3 bases not matched to a gene; V was cut back by 2 bases and J by 3 bases. CDR3 protein: CASSETRGLGNTIYF. The CDR3 DNA sequence: TGTGCCAGCAGTGAAACCAGGGGGCTTGGAAACACCATATATTTT.

The chain is built from TRBV19 and TRBJ2-7; 7 bases are a match to TRBD2. The germline CDR1 and CDR2 sequences are LNHDA and SQIVND (reference sequence). CDR3 length: 17 residues. J gave up 3 bases and V 2 bases, and 13 bases lay outside the gene matches. The CDR3 region is CASSIRATSKIGYEQYF. CDR3 nucleotides: TGTGCCAGTAGTATAAGGGCGACTAGCAAAATCGGCTACGAGCAGTACTTC.

The chain has TRBV15 and TRBJ1-2; perhaps TRBD1 as D (5 bases). The V gene lost 4 bases and the J gene lost 4 bases, with 16 bases spanning the gap. The CDR3 is 15 amino acids. The germline CDR1 and CDR2 sequences are LNHNV and YYDKDF (reference sequence). Here the CDR3 reads CATSIDTGRIYGYTF. The CDR3 DNA reads TGTGCCACCAGCATCGATACAGGACGTATCTATGGCTACACCTTC.

This rearrangement joins TRBV30 to TRBJ1-5; D unclear. V dropped 3 bases and J dropped 6 bases, with 9 bases sitting between them. The CDR3 contains 12 residues. Germline CDR1 is GTSNPN and CDR2 is SVGIG (reference sequence). The CDR3 DNA reads as TGTGCCTGGAGCCTGAGGGCTCAGCCCCAGCATTTT. The encoded protein is CAWSLRAQPQHF.

J is TRBJ2-7 and V is TRBV6-1, with a possible D match to TRBD2 (6 bases). Germline CDR1 MNHNS, CDR2 SASEGT. V lost 3 bases and J lost 3, with 9 bases in between. The CDR3 runs to 13 residues. This CDR3 is CASSEAGFYEQYF. CDR3 nucleotide sequence: TGTGCCAGCAGTGAGGCGGGGTTCTACGAGCAGTACTTC.

The chain couples TRBV14 to TRBJ1-2; D is unresolved. This CDR3 has 13 residues. Trimming cost V 1 base and J 8 bases, with 11 bases left between them. In germline, CDR1 is SGHDN, CDR2 FVKESK. The chain's CDR3 is CASSQGQVYGYTF. CDR3 DNA sequence: TGTGCCAGCAGCCAAGGGCAGGTGTACGGCTACACCTTC.

J is TRBJ1-4 and V is TRBV25-1; D ambiguous. V dropped 1 base and J dropped 1 base, with 7 bases sitting between them. CDR1 and CDR2 from the germline V gene are MGHDK and SYGVNS. CDR3 length: 15 amino acids. The CDR3 sequence: CASSEWEGTNEKLFF. CDR3 bases: TGTGCCAGCAGTGAATGGGAGGGAACTAATGAAAAACTGTTTTTT.